What follows are 17 T cell receptor beta chains derived from one specimen sequenced in a study. TCRdb ran MiXCR on the RT-PCR reads and lists one entry per CDR3 protein. There are about 680,000 distinct CDR3 sequences in the sample; 14% occur only once, and 3.6% lies in the top ten. Material: memory CD4+ T cells from blood. The receptors were sampled from a female donor in good health, serving as a healthy control.

V is TRBV3-1 and J is TRBJ2-2, with D possibly TRBD1 on 5 matching bases. Trimming shortened V by 6 bases and J by 5 bases, and 16 bases separated the two germline ends. CDR3 size: 15 residues. Germline CDR1 LGHDT, CDR2 YNNKEL (reference sequence). The CDR3 spells CASRPTTAPTGELFF. The CDR3 bases are TGTGCCAGCAGACCTACGACAGCGCCGACCGGGGAGCTGTTTTTT. Using reference TRBV3-1 and TRBJ2-2 for the parts outside the CDR3, the full variable domain is DTAVSQTPKYLVTQMGNDKSIKCEQNLGHDTMYWYKQDSKKFLKIMFSYNNKELIINETVPNRFSPKSPDKAHLNLHINSLELGDSAVYFCASRPTTAPTGELFFGEGSRLTVL.

The chain is built from TRBV13 and TRBJ1-2, with D hard to call. Deletions cut 2 bases from V and 8 bases from J, with 6 bases between. Looked up from germline, CDR1 is PRHDT and CDR2 is FYEKMQ (reference sequence). The CDR3 is 11 amino acids. CDR3 residues: CASSLWQGYTF. For the CDR3, the DNA is TGTGCCAGCAGCTTATGGCAGGGCTACACCTTC.

In this sample, this clonotype turned up a few times. V usage is TRBV6-5 and J usage is TRBJ1-2; D gene uncertain. Germline values: CDR1 MNHEY, CDR2 SVGAGI. This CDR3 spans 13 amino acids. V was pared by 6 bases and J by 4 bases, with 12 bases between. CDR3 region: CASSTGAFYGYTF. The CDR3 nucleotides read TGTGCCAGCAGCACCGGTGCCTTCTATGGCTACACCTTC.

This clonotype was found many times. The J gene is TRBJ2-7, the V gene TRBV20-1; D possibly corresponds to TRBD1 (5 bases). Germline CDR1 and CDR2: DFQATT and SNEGSKA (reference sequence). The CDR3 totals 16 residues. V lost 0 bases and J 3 bases, leaving 18 bases between the germline ends. CDR3 residues: CSARDGAGKGYYEQYF. The CDR3 nucleotides read TGCAGTGCTAGAGATGGGGCTGGGAAAGGGTACTACGAGCAGTACTTC.

This clonotype has just a few counts. The gene calls are TRBV24-1 and TRBJ2-7; perhaps TRBD2 as D (6 bases). Looked up from germline, CDR1 is KGHDR and CDR2 is SFDVKD. The CDR3 loop spans 17 amino acids. V lost 2 bases and J lost 0, with 16 bases in between. The CDR3, as DNA: TGTGCCACCAGTGATTGGTCGGCGGGATCAGGCTCCTACGAGCAGTACTTC. Translation gives CATSDWSAGSGSYEQYF.

This clonotype showed up many times. The CDR3 loop is CASSLPATSGGNNEQFF. DNA for the CDR3: TGTGCCAGCAGCTTACCCGCTACTAGCGGGGGGAACAATGAGCAGTTCTTC. The V call is TRBV7-2, the J call TRBJ2-1; 12 nucleotides align to TRBD2. Per germline, CDR1 SGHTA and CDR2 FQGNSA. Trimming at V came to 2 bases and at J to 5 bases, leaving 7 bases not matched to a gene. This CDR3 comprises 17 residues.

This CDR3 reads CASTTSTGNQPQHF. As DNA, the CDR3 is TGTGCCAGCACTACCTCGACAGGGAATCAGCCCCAGCATTTT. The genes are TRBV7-9 and TRBJ1-5, with 7 bases matching TRBD1. J lost 4 bases, V lost 7 bases, and 7 bases had no gene match. This CDR3 comprises 14 residues. Germline V gene data show CDR1 as SEHNR and CDR2 as FQNEAQ (reference sequence).

V is TRBV27 and J is TRBJ2-5; 10 nucleotides line up with TRBD2. V gave up 4 bases and J gave up 2 bases; unmatched junction bases: 7. The CDR3 is 16 residues long. Germline loops: CDR1 MNHEY, CDR2 SMNVEV (reference sequence). The DNA of the CDR3 is TGTGCCAGCAGTTCTACGTGGGGACTAGCGCAAGAGACCCAGTACTTC. It specifies CASSSTWGLAQETQYF.

This chain uses TRBV25-1 with TRBJ2-1, with TRBD1 matching over 9 bases. CDR3 size: 15 residues. V shed 8 bases and J 3 bases; nucleotides not matched to a gene: 8. Looked up from germline, CDR1 is MGHDK and CDR2 is SYGVNS. In DNA, the CDR3 is TGTGCCAGCGGGGAGGACAGGGGCGACTACAATGAGCAGTTCTTC. Its translation: CASGEDRGDYNEQFF.

This clonotype occurred many times. V and J are TRBV6-2 or TRBV6-3 and TRBJ1-1; no reliable D call. The CDR3 extends over 14 amino acids. Germline-derived CDR1 and CDR2 are MNHEY and SVGEGT. V was pared by 0 bases and J by 2 bases, with 7 bases between. The CDR3 protein is CASSYSMGNTEAFF. CDR3 bases: TGTGCCAGCAGTTACTCGATGGGTAACACTGAAGCTTTCTTT.

This clonotype was counted ten times or more. This sequence joins TRBV5-1 and TRBJ2-4; 14 bases map to TRBD2. J was trimmed by 4 bases and V by 4 bases; bases with no gene match: 4. The CDR3 consists of 16 residues. Germline CDR1 reads SGHRS; CDR2 reads YFSETQ. The CDR3 loop is CASSLGTSGSKNIQYF. The CDR3 DNA reads as TGCGCCAGCAGCCTCGGGACTAGCGGGAGTAAAAACATTCAGTACTTC.

The CDR3, as DNA: TGCGCCAGCAGCTTGGATCAAAACAATGAGCAGTTCTTC. Its translation is CASSLDQNNEQFF. The chain carries TRBV5-1 and TRBJ2-1; D remains ambiguous. CDR1 and CDR2 from the germline V gene are SGHRS and YFSETQ. The V and J ends lost 0 bases and 5 bases respectively, with 6 bases between them. The CDR3 is 13 residues long.

The genes are TRBV12-3 or TRBV12-4 and TRBJ1-1; D perhaps matches TRBD1 (5 bases). The CDR3 length is 14 residues. Trimming stripped 6 bases from V and 1 base from J, with 12 bases between. The CDR3 here is CASSPGRPNTEAFF. The CDR3 DNA reads as TGTGCCAGCAGCCCGGGACGGCCGAACACTGAAGCTTTCTTT.

This clonotype has a handful of counts. This sequence joins TRBV20-1 and TRBJ1-1, with D perhaps matching TRBD1 (6 bases). This CDR3 spans 12 amino acids. V lost 1 base, J lost 8 bases, and 11 bases lay in between. The germline gives CDR1 DFQATT, CDR2 SNEGSKA (reference sequence). As DNA, the CDR3 is TGCAGTGCTAGAGCCAGGGGAGGGGAAGCTTTCTTT. Protein sequence: CSARARGGEAFF.

A few counts support this clonotype. The chain links TRBV10-3 to TRBJ2-1, with TRBD2 matching over 11 bases. The V segment lost 6 bases and the J segment 2 bases; nucleotides outside the gene matches: 3. This CDR3 is 15 amino acids long. The germline V gene encodes CDR1 ENHRY and CDR2 SYGVKD. The chain's CDR3 is CAIRGTSGTYNEQFF. The CDR3 region has the DNA TGTGCCATCAGGGGGACTAGCGGAACCTACAATGAGCAGTTCTTC.

At least ten counts were recorded for this clonotype. This chain joins TRBV5-1 and TRBJ2-7; 7 bases match TRBD1. CDR1 is SGHRS, CDR2 YFSETQ, per germline. The CDR3 sequence is 14 residues long. With V trimmed by 2 bases and J by 1 base, 3 bases remained unmatched. CDR3 sequence: CASSFMTGSYEQYF. The DNA of the CDR3 is TGCGCCAGCAGCTTTATGACAGGGTCCTACGAGCAGTACTTC.

This clonotype was seen more than once but under ten times. The chain combines TRBV5-5 with TRBJ2-3, with 9 nucleotides matching TRBD2. Germline V gene lookup returns CDR1 SGHKS and CDR2 YYEKEE (reference sequence). The ends lost 4 bases at V and 1 base at J; junction bases unmatched: 7. The CDR3 spans 16 residues. The CDR3 protein is CASSPLAGAGTDTQYF. The DNA for the CDR3 is TGTGCCAGCAGCCCTTTAGCGGGAGCGGGCACAGATACGCAGTATTTT. The full variable domain, rest sourced from reference TRBV5-5 and TRBJ2-3, is DAGVTQSPTHLIKTRGQQVTLRCSPISGHKSVSWYQQVLGQGPQFIFQYYEKEERGRGNFPDRFSARQFPNYSSELNVNALLLGDSALYLCASSPLAGAGTDTQYFGPGTRLTVL.